These 17 T cell receptor beta chains came from one sample sequenced in a study of cytotoxic CD8 clonotypes in ibrutinib-treated CLL (dated by TCRdb to the early 2020s). Library generation was performed with the immunoSEQ multiplex PCR assay. The source is immuneACCESS, and TCRdb retained only in-frame sequences with V and J called. Part of the clones is not carried over; for the studies checked, unresolved V genes explain less than half of this, and the remainder is unexplained. The sample data list about 140,000 clones, and 70% to 90% of these were observed just once. The top ten clonotypes cover about 7.4% of the sample. Sequencing was performed on PBMCs, taken after 36 months of ibrutinib treatment. Receptor source: a human donor with chronic lymphocytic leukemia.

The rearrangement uses TRBV15 and TRBJ1-1; no clear D. This CDR3 comprises 16 residues. Trimming removed 0 bases at V and 3 bases at J, with 14 bases between. Germline CDR1 LNHNV, CDR2 YYDKDF (reference sequence). The CDR3 region has the DNA TGTGCCACCAGCAGAGATCGAAGGGTAAGGGACACTGAAGCTTTCTTT. This encodes CATSRDRRVRDTEAFF.

This clone was counted a few times. This sequence joins TRBV2 and TRBJ1-6; D is undetermined. There are 13 residues in the CDR3. Trimming took off 8 bases at V and 6 bases at J, with 11 bases between the two ends. Germline V gene lookup returns CDR1 SNHLY and CDR2 FYNNEI. CDR3 in amino acids: CASLGLGNSPLHF. In DNA, the CDR3 is TGTGCCAGCCTAGGGTTGGGTAATTCACCCCTCCACTTT.

The J gene is TRBJ2-7, the V gene TRBV6-5, with D possibly being TRBD1 (6 bases). The V gene's germline CDR1 is MNHEY and CDR2 SVGAGI. The CDR3 covers 14 residues. V shed 5 bases and J shed 3 bases, with 14 bases lying between them. For the CDR3, the DNA is TGTGCCAGCAGTAACGACAGGCTTTACTACGAGCAGTACTTC. It encodes CASSNDRLYYEQYF.

This chain links TRBV6-5 with TRBJ1-2; no clear D. V was trimmed by 0 bases and J by 4 bases, leaving 6 bases between them. This CDR3 region has 13 residues. The germline gives CDR1 MNHEY, CDR2 SVGAGI. The CDR3 is CASSYSDGYGYTF. The CDR3 DNA sequence: TGTGCCAGCAGTTACTCGGACGGCTATGGCTACACCTTC.

This chain connects TRBV5-1 to TRBJ2-2, with D perhaps TRBD1 (5 bases). The V end lost 0 bases, the J end lost 2 bases, and 8 bases lay between the germline ends. Germline V lookup: CDR1 SGHRS, CDR2 YFSETQ. The CDR3 is 15 residues long. DNA of the CDR3: TGCGCCAGCAGCTTGGCCGACAGTAACACCGGGGAGCTGTTTTTT. This sequence encodes CASSLADSNTGELFF.

The V call is TRBV6-6, the J call TRBJ2-1; TRBD2 aligns across 9 bases. The V and J ends lost 1 base and 3 bases, in that order; junction bases with no gene match: 1. Germline loops: CDR1 MNHNY, CDR2 SVGAGI (reference sequence). CDR3 size: 15 residues. CDR3 region: CASSYLAGVYNEQFF. In nucleotides, the CDR3 is TGTGCCAGCAGTTACTTAGCGGGGGTCTACAATGAGCAGTTCTTC.

This clone was seen just once. Here the CDR3 reads CASSYGQGRVQYF. CDR3 nucleotide sequence: TGTGCCAGCAGTTACGGACAGGGTCGGGTTCAGTACTTC. J is TRBJ2-4 and V is TRBV28; 8 nucleotides line up with TRBD1. The CDR3 covers 13 residues. Trimming cost V 4 bases and J 11 bases; bases outside gene matches: 7. Germline CDR1 is MDHEN and CDR2 is SYDVKM. Using reference TRBV28 and TRBJ2-4 for the parts outside the CDR3, the full variable domain is DVKVTQSSRYLVKRTGEKVFLECVQDMDHENMFWYRQDPGLGLRLIYFSYDVKMKEKGDIPEGYSVSREKKERFSLILESASTNQTSMYLCASSYGQGRVQYFGAGTRLSVL.

V gene TRBV7-9 combines with J gene TRBJ2-7; D may be TRBD1 or TRBD2 (6 bases each). The CDR3 loop spans 13 amino acids. Between the trimmed V and J ends, which lost 4 bases and 9 bases, there was a span of 16 bases. Germline V gene data show CDR1 as SEHNR and CDR2 as FQNEAQ (reference sequence). CDR3 DNA sequence: TGTGCCAGCAGCTCTTATGGACAGCGGGTGCAGTACTTC. Translation gives CASSSYGQRVQYF.

The chain is built from TRBV2 and TRBJ1-2, with D perhaps matching TRBD1 (5 bases). The germline V gene encodes CDR1 SNHLY and CDR2 FYNNEI. The CDR3 covers 11 residues. V was shortened by 4 bases and J by 8 bases, with 8 bases between the two germline ends. Here the CDR3 DNA reads TGTGCCAGCAGTGTCCGGGACGGCTACACCTTC. Translation: CASSVRDGYTF.

J is TRBJ2-1 and V is TRBV15; 13 nucleotides match TRBD2. The CDR3 spans 15 residues. Germline V lookup: CDR1 LNHNV, CDR2 YYDKDF (reference sequence). The V gene end was trimmed by 3 bases and the J gene end by 9 bases; junction bases not matched to a gene: 5. CDR3 sequence reads: CATSSERTSGSEQFF. CDR3 DNA: TGTGCCACCAGCAGTGAGCGGACTAGCGGGAGTGAGCAGTTCTTC.

The gene calls are TRBV7-8 and TRBJ1-3, with no clear D. V lost 1 base and J 4 bases, leaving 11 bases between the germline ends. Germline CDR1 SGHVS, CDR2 FQNEAQ. CDR3 size: 15 residues. The CDR3 protein is CASSLERDPGNTIYF. The CDR3 bases are TGTGCCAGCAGCTTAGAAAGGGATCCCGGAAACACCATATATTTT. The whole variable domain, filled in from reference TRBV7-8 and TRBJ1-3, reads GAGVSQSPRYKVAKRGQDVALRCDPISGHVSLFWYQQALGQGPEFLTYFQNEAQLDKSGLPSDRFFAERPEGSVSTLKIQRTQQEDSAVYLCASSLERDPGNTIYFGEGSWLTVV.

This rearrangement joins TRBV5-1 to TRBJ2-7; D possibly matches TRBD1 or TRBD2 (5 bases each). CDR3 length: 13 amino acids. Germline CDR1 reads SGHRS; CDR2 reads YFSETQ. The ends were cut back, 4 bases at V and 2 bases at J, with 10 bases in the middle. CDR3 sequence reads: CASSEGTTYEQYF. The CDR3 bases are TGCGCCAGCAGCGAGGGGACGACCTACGAGCAGTACTTC.

This chain links TRBV6-5 with TRBJ1-2; D gene unclear. The CDR3 has 14 residues. Germline lookup yields CDR1 MNHEY and CDR2 SVGAGI. Trimming took 5 bases from V and 8 from J, leaving 18 bases between them. CDR3 protein: CASSPGPNPGGYTF. The CDR3 DNA reads as TGTGCCAGCAGTCCCGGGCCCAACCCGGGCGGCTACACCTTC.

This chain connects TRBV6-5 to TRBJ2-5, with D uncertain. This CDR3 region has 12 residues. Germline V gene lookup returns CDR1 MNHEY and CDR2 SVGAGI. V lost 1 base and J 4 bases, leaving 4 bases between the germline ends. The chain's CDR3 is CASSYWGETQYF. The CDR3 nucleotides read TGTGCCAGCAGTTACTGGGGAGAGACCCAGTACTTC.

The chain combines TRBV6-1 with TRBJ2-7; possibly TRBD2 for D (6 bases). V was trimmed by 10 bases and J by 2 bases, leaving 18 bases between them. From germline, CDR1 is MNHNS and CDR2 SASEGT. The length of the CDR3 is 14 residues. DNA for the CDR3: TGTGCCACCCTCTGGGTGCGGGGTGCCTACGAGCAGTACTTC. This sequence encodes CATLWVRGAYEQYF.

This chain links TRBV7-9 with TRBJ2-7; a possible D gene is TRBD2 (5 bases). The CDR3 contains 11 residues. In germline, CDR1 is SEHNR, CDR2 FQNEAQ (reference sequence). V was cut by 4 bases and J by 7 bases, with 8 bases left in between. The CDR3 DNA is TGTGCCAGCAGCTCCCGAGGGGAGCAGTACTTC. Its protein is CASSSRGEQYF.

The V gene is TRBV30, the J gene TRBJ2-2; maybe TRBD2 (7 bases). Germline V lookup: CDR1 GTSNPN, CDR2 SVGIG (reference sequence). With 0 bases removed from V and 4 bases from J, the gap between germline ends came to 12 bases. The CDR3 runs to 15 residues. In DNA form, the CDR3 reads TGTGCCTGGAGTGTTGGGGGCGGGGGCACCGGGGAGCTGTTTTTT. Protein: CAWSVGGGGTGELFF.